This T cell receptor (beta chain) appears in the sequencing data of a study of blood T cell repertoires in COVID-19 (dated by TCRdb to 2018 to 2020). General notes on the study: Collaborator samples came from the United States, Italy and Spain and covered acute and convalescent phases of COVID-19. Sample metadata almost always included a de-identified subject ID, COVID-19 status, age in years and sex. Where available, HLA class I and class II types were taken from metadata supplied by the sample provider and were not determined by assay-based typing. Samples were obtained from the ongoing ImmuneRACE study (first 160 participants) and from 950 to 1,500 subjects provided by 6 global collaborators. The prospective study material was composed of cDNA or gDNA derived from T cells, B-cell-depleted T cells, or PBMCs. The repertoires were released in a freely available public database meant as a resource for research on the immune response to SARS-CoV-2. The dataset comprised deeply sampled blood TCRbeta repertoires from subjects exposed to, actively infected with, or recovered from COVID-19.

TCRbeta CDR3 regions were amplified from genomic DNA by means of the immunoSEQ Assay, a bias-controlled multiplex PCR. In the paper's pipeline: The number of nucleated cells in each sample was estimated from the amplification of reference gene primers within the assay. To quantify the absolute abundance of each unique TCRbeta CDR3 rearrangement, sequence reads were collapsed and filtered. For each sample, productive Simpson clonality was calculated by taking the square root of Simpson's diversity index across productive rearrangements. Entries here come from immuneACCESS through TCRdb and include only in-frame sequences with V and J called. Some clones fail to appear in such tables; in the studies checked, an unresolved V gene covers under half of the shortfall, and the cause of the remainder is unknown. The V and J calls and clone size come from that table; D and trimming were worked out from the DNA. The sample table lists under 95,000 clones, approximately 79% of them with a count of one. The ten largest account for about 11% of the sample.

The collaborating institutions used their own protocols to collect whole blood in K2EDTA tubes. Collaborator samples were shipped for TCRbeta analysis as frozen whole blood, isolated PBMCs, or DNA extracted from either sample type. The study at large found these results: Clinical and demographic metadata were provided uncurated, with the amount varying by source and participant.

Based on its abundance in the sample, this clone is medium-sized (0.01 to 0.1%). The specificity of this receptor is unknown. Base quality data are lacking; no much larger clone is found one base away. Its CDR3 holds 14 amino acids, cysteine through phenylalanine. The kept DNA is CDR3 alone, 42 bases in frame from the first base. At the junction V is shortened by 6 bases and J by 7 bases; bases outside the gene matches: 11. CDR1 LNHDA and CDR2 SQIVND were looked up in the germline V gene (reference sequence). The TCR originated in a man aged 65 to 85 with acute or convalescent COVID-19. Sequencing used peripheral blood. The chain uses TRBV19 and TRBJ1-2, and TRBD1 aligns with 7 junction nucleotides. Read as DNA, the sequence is TGTGCCAGTAGCCCGACAGGGTTTGTCTCTGGCTACACCTTC. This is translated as CASSPTGFVSGYTF.